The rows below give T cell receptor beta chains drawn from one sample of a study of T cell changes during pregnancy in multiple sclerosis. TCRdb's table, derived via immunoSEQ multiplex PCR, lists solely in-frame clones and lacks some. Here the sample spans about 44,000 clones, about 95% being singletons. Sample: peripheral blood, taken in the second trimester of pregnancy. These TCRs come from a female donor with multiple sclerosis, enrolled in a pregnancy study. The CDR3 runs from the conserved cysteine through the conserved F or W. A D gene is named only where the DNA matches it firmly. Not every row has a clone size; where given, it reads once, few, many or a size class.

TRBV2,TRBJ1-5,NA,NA,CASSENPTGSGQPQHF,TGTGCCAGCAGTGAAAACCCCACAGGGTCAGGTCAGCCCCAGCATTTT
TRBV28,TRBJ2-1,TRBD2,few,CASSFDLAGVPERNEQFF,TGTGCCAGCAGTTTTGATCTAGCGGGGGTCCCCGAACGCAATGAGCAGTTCTTC
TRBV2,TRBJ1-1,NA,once,CASTGWGMNTEAFF,TGTGCCAGTACAGGGTGGGGAATGAACACTGAAGCTTTCTTT
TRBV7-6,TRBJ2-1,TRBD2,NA,CASSLSGTSGYNEQFF,TGTGCCAGCAGCTTATCCGGGACTAGCGGATACAATGAGCAGTTCTTC
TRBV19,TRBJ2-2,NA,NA,CASSIDWTVNTGELFF,TGTGCCAGTAGTATAGATTGGACAGTCAACACCGGGGAGCTGTTTTTT
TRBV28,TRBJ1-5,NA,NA,CASTPSGGFNQPQHF,TGTGCCAGCACCCCCAGCGGAGGGTTCAATCAGCCCCAGCATTTT
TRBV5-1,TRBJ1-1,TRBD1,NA,CASSINRGGNTEAFF,TGCGCCAGCAGCATAAACAGGGGGGGGAACACTGAAGCTTTCTTT
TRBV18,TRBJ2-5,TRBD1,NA,CASSPLTGVGLGQETQYF,TGTGCCAGCTCACCACTTACAGGGGTGGGTCTGGGACAGGAGACCCAGTACTTC
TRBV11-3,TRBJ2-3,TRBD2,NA,CASSPGGGYRTDTQYF,TGTGCCAGCAGCCCCGGCGGGGGGTACCGCACAGATACGCAGTATTTT
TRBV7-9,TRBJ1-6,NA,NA,CASSTQASYNSPLHF,TGTGCCAGCAGTACCCAGGCCTCCTATAATTCACCCCTCCACTTT
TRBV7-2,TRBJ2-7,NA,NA,CASSLTWAGPYEQYF,TGTGCCAGCAGCTTAACTTGGGCAGGGCCCTACGAGCAGTACTTC
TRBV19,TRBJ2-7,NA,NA,CASSILGGGLEQYF,TGTGCCAGTAGTATACTTGGAGGGGGCCTCGAGCAGTACTTC
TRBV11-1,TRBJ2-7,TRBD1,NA,CASSLGQGAYEQYF,TGTGCCAGCAGCCTGGGACAGGGGGCCTACGAGCAGTACTTC
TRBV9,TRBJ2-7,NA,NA,CASSTRGGGGNEQYF,TGTGCCAGCAGTACGAGAGGGGGGGGAGGAAACGAGCAGTACTTC